This TCR beta chain was identified in a study of T cells in Graves' hyperthyroidism and ophthalmopathy. Whole-study results and caveats: Among thyroid clonotypes expanded above 0.001, most also appeared in blood.

RNA transcripts were the template for amplifying TCR beta CDR3 regions. HTBI primers were the set used in a first-round RT-PCR of the TCR CDR3. Via MiXCR, TCRdb re-called the multiplex PCR reads, giving one row per CDR3 protein. The table includes 480,000 or so distinct CDR3 sequences, 46% detected once. Details on this clonotype: Its antigen is not identified.

Germline values: CDR1 SGHTA, CDR2 FQGNSA. CDR3 length equals 21 residues. V lost 0 bases and J 2 bases, leaving 28 bases between the germline ends. The V call is TRBV7-2, the J call TRBJ2-5, with D hard to call. The source of this sequence is an adult woman with Graves' disease, either hyperthyroidism or ophthalmopathy (not recorded which). The sample consisted of peripheral blood or thyroid tissue (not recorded which). The CDR3 here is CASSLAEITPGPGLSQETQYF. CDR3 nucleotide sequence: TGTGCCAGCAGCTTAGCGGAAATCACGCCCGGACCCGGGCTGTCTCAAGAGACCCAGTACTTC.